What follows are 28 T cell receptor beta chains derived from one specimen sequenced in a study of CD4 T cells in relation to SARS-CoV-2 and coronaviruses. Data came from immunoSEQ multiplex PCR; TCRdb stores just in-frame clones and leaves some out. The sample contains some 35,000 clones, roughly 88% of which appear only once. The sequencing input was memory CD4+ T cells from PBMCs. The receptors here all came from an adult with COVID-19.

This sequence joins TRBV6-5 and TRBJ1-2; the D gene is possibly TRBD1 (5 bases). The CDR3 runs 14 residues. V gave up 0 bases and J gave up 4 bases, with 9 bases separating them. CDR1 is MNHEY, CDR2 SVGAGI, per germline. CDR3 DNA: TGTGCCAGCAGTTACTCCGGGACGAGCTATGGCTACACCTTC. Translated: CASSYSGTSYGYTF.

The chain employs TRBV7-8 and TRBJ2-3; D gene ambiguous. CDR3 length: 13 amino acids. The germline V and J ends were trimmed by 1 base and 14 bases, with 16 bases remaining between them. Per germline, CDR1 SGHVS and CDR2 FQNEAQ. CDR3 coding DNA: TGTGCCAGCAGCTTAGAGTCAGCGCAGTTCGCGTATTTT. Its translation is CASSLESAQFAYF. Based on the CDR3 plus reference TRBV7-8 and TRBJ2-3, the full variable domain is GAGVSQSPRYKVAKRGQDVALRCDPISGHVSLFWYQQALGQGPEFLTYFQNEAQLDKSGLPSDRFFAERPEGSVSTLKIQRTQQEDSAVYLCASSLESAQFAYFGPGTRLTVL.

The chain combines TRBV11-2 with TRBJ1-4; possibly TRBD1 for D (6 bases). The CDR3 loop spans 15 amino acids. V was trimmed by 5 bases and J by 5 bases, leaving 15 bases between them. In germline, CDR1 is SGHAT, CDR2 FQNNGV. CDR3 coding DNA: TGTGCCAGCAGCGATAGACAGGAGCTAAATGAAAAACTGTTTTTT. Its protein product is CASSDRQELNEKLFF.

This rearrangement joins TRBV28 to TRBJ1-5; 11 bases map to TRBD1. There are 16 residues in the CDR3. J was trimmed by 7 bases and V by 6 bases; bases with no gene match: 11. CDR1 is MDHEN and CDR2 is SYDVKM in the germline V gene. CDR3 sequence reads: CASSYSGQGAGQPQHF. Here the CDR3 DNA reads TGTGCCAGCAGCTACTCAGGACAGGGGGCAGGGCAGCCCCAGCATTTT.

This clone showed up just once. V gene TRBV15 combines with J gene TRBJ2-5; possibly TRBD1 or TRBD2 for D (5 bases each). The germline gives CDR1 LNHNV, CDR2 YYDKDF (reference sequence). This CDR3 has 14 amino acids. The V and J ends lost 5 bases and 0 bases respectively, with 10 bases between them. The CDR3 coding sequence is TGTGCCACCAGCCGAGGGACGTACCAAGAGACCCAGTACTTC. This sequence encodes CATSRGTYQETQYF. Together with reference TRBV15 and TRBJ2-5, the CDR3 gives the full variable domain: DAMVIQNPRYQVTQFGKPVTLSCSQTLNHNVMYWYQQKSSQAPKLLFHYYDKDFNNEADTPDNFQSRRPNTSFCFLDIRSPGLGDTAMYLCATSRGTYQETQYFGPGTRLLVL.

The V gene is TRBV6-1, the J gene TRBJ2-7; D is ambiguous. The CDR3 sequence is 14 residues long. V was clipped by 2 bases and J by 2 bases, with 10 bases between them. Germline CDR1 reads MNHNS; CDR2 reads SASEGT. This CDR3 is CASSERAETYEQYF. The CDR3 DNA sequence: TGTGCCAGCAGTGAACGGGCTGAGACCTACGAGCAGTACTTC.

The J gene is TRBJ1-1, the V gene TRBV28; D is unclear. With 4 bases removed from V and 5 bases from J, the gap between germline ends came to 8 bases. Germline-derived CDR1 and CDR2 are MDHEN and SYDVKM. The CDR3 totals 12 residues. The CDR3 sequence is CASSSSLTEAFF. For the CDR3, the DNA is TGTGCCAGCAGTTCCTCGTTGACTGAAGCTTTCTTT.

The chain joins TRBV28 to TRBJ2-1; D may be TRBD1 or TRBD2 (5 bases each). The germline V and J ends were trimmed by 5 bases and 12 bases, with 14 bases remaining between them. Germline V gives CDR1 MDHEN, CDR2 SYDVKM. This CDR3 is 12 amino acids long. For the CDR3, the DNA is TGTGCCAGCAGTATCGCCGTGGGGGTGCAGTTCTTC. Protein product: CASSIAVGVQFF.

This clone was counted only a few times. The junction departs from germline at one end; a sequencing error may be responsible. This sequence joins TRBV7-2 and TRBJ1-2; D not certain. The CDR3 is made up of 13 amino acids. Germline V CDR1 and CDR2: SGHTA, FQGNSA. CDR3 region: CASSSVSKYGYTF. CDR3 bases: TGTGCCAGCAGCTCCGTTTCTAAATATGGCTACACCTTC.

V and J are TRBV3-1 (or the pseudogene TRBV3-2) and TRBJ2-3; tentative D call: TRBD1 (5 bases). This CDR3 has 13 residues. Trimming pared 0 bases from V and 11 bases from J, leaving 12 bases between. CDR1 and CDR2 from the germline V gene are LGHDT and YNNKEL (reference sequence). The CDR3 DNA follows: TGTGCCAGCAGCCAAGAGAAGGGGCTAGGGCAGTATTTT. Its translation: CASSQEKGLGQYF.

This clone came up once. The V and J genes are TRBV7-2 and TRBJ2-5, with 10 bases fitting TRBD2. The CDR3 consists of 15 residues. The V segment lost 2 bases and the J segment 2 bases; nucleotides outside the gene matches: 2. Looked up from germline, CDR1 is SGHTA and CDR2 is FQGNSA. CDR3 sequence: CASSLQRGGQETQYF. In nucleotides, the CDR3 is TGTGCCAGCAGCTTACAGCGGGGGGGACAAGAGACCCAGTACTTC.

V and J are TRBV6-5 and TRBJ2-7, with D perhaps assigned TRBD1 or TRBD2 (5 bases each). V was cut by 0 bases and J by 7 bases, with 16 bases left in between. The germline V gene encodes CDR1 MNHEY and CDR2 SVGAGI. The CDR3 loop spans 15 amino acids. The CDR3 here is CASSYSKVSGREQYF. In DNA form, the CDR3 reads TGTGCCAGCAGTTACTCGAAGGTTTCAGGGAGAGAGCAGTACTTC.

This sequence joins TRBV7-8 and TRBJ2-7; D is unclear. From germline, CDR1 is SGHVS and CDR2 FQNEAQ. V shed 0 bases and J shed 6 bases, with 9 bases lying between them. The CDR3 has 13 amino acids. The CDR3 region has the DNA TGTGCCAGCAGCTTAGCGAAGGGCTCCGAGCAGTACTTC. Translating it yields CASSLAKGSEQYF.

This rearrangement joins TRBV7-2 to TRBJ2-1, with 11 nucleotides matching TRBD2. The CDR3 has 15 amino acids. CDR1 SGHTA and CDR2 FQGNSA come from the germline V gene. V shed 1 base, J shed 8 bases, and the junction held 4 bases outside the gene matches. Here the CDR3 DNA reads TGTGCCAGCAGCTTAGGGCCGGGACTAGCGGATGAGCAGTTCTTC. The encoded protein is CASSLGPGLADEQFF.

This chain links TRBV19 with TRBJ2-6; D ambiguous. This CDR3 contains 15 residues. Deletions cut 5 bases from V and 2 bases from J, with 10 bases between. Germline-derived CDR1 and CDR2 are LNHDA and SQIVND (reference sequence). The CDR3 DNA reads TGTGCCAGTAGTGTCAGGATTCCTGGGGCCAACGTCCTGACTTTC. It encodes CASSVRIPGANVLTF.

The chain links TRBV27 to TRBJ2-3; possibly TRBD1 for D (5 bases). Germline lookup yields CDR1 MNHEY and CDR2 SMNVEV (reference sequence). The V gene lost 5 bases and the J gene lost 1 base, with 16 bases spanning the gap. This CDR3 has 16 amino acids. In DNA form, the CDR3 reads TGTGCCAGCAGTATATATAGGGGCTGGGGCACAGATACGCAGTATTTT. This codes for CASSIYRGWGTDTQYF.

The V gene is TRBV25-1, the J gene TRBJ1-6; 8 bases match TRBD1. The CDR3 length is 14 residues. From germline, CDR1 is MGHDK and CDR2 SYGVNS. The V gene end was trimmed by 7 bases and the J gene end by 4 bases; junction bases not matched to a gene: 3. The CDR3 sequence: CASKTGGYNSPLHF. The CDR3 nucleotides read TGTGCCAGCAAAACAGGGGGATATAATTCACCCCTCCACTTT.

In DNA form, the CDR3 reads TGCAGCTTCTCGGAAGAGGGAACTAATGAAAAACTGTTTTTT. This codes for CSFSEEGTNEKLFF. The chain couples TRBV29-1 to TRBJ1-4; D gene unclear. The germline CDR1 and CDR2 sequences are SQVTM and ANQGSEA. The CDR3 runs to 14 residues. V gave up 8 bases and J gave up 1 base, with 14 bases separating them.

The chain carries TRBV10-1 and TRBJ2-1; D gene uncertain. The CDR3 totals 13 residues. V shed 0 bases and J shed 1 base, with 1 base lying between them. CDR1 is WNHNN, CDR2 SYGVQD, per germline (reference sequence). CDR3 DNA sequence: TGCGCCAGCAGTGAGTCTTCCTACAATGAGCAGTTCTTC. It encodes CASSESSYNEQFF.

The J gene is TRBJ2-5, the V gene TRBV6-1, with a possible D match to TRBD1 (5 bases). Per germline, CDR1 MNHNS and CDR2 SASEGT. The CDR3 covers 17 residues. Trimming cost V 4 bases and J 5 bases, with 23 bases left between them. The CDR3 bases are TGTGCCAGCAGTGTAAGGGCAGAAAGATTGAAGGGGGAGACCCAGTACTTC. Protein: CASSVRAERLKGETQYF.

In its sample, this clone is medium-sized. V usage is TRBV12-3 or TRBV12-4 and J usage is TRBJ1-1; D remains ambiguous. The length of the CDR3 is 12 residues. V shed 8 bases and J shed 5 bases, with 12 bases lying between them. The CDR3 is CASEGVGTEAFF. The CDR3 bases are TGTGCCAGCGAGGGAGTTGGAACTGAAGCTTTCTTT.

The CDR3 reads CASSLPGQGPFEQYF. CDR3 coding DNA: TGTGCCAGCAGCTTACCGGGACAGGGCCCCTTCGAGCAGTACTTC. This chain uses TRBV7-2 with TRBJ2-7, with 9 positions matching TRBD1. Germline CDR1 SGHTA, CDR2 FQGNSA. The junction had 8 bases not matched to a gene; V was cut back by 2 bases and J by 6 bases. The CDR3 is 15 residues long.

The rearrangement links TRBV11-3 to TRBJ2-5; 7 positions match TRBD1. Trimming took 5 bases from V and 1 from J; bases not matched to a gene: 7. This CDR3 contains 15 residues. Germline CDR1 is SGHNT and CDR2 is YENEEA. The CDR3 reads CASSLRWDSQETQYF. In nucleotides, the CDR3 is TGTGCCAGCAGCCTGCGATGGGACAGCCAAGAGACCCAGTACTTC.

This chain connects TRBV7-2 to TRBJ2-7, with D tentatively TRBD1 (5 bases). Germline V gene data show CDR1 as SGHTA and CDR2 as FQGNSA. The ends were cut back, 1 base at V and 2 bases at J, with 6 bases in the middle. The CDR3 contains 13 residues. This CDR3 reads CASSLETAYEQYF. The DNA for the CDR3 is TGTGCCAGCAGCTTAGAGACAGCCTACGAGCAGTACTTC.

The rearrangement uses TRBV11-3 and TRBJ2-4; 9 bases are shared with TRBD2. The CDR3 covers 14 residues. CDR1 is SGHNT and CDR2 is YENEEA in the germline V gene. J was trimmed by 12 bases and V by 5 bases; bases with no gene match: 11. The CDR3 coding sequence is TGTGCCAGCAGCCGCGAGGCGGGGGGGGGCACTCAGTACTTC. Protein product: CASSREAGGGTQYF. Full variable domain (missing parts from reference TRBV11-3 and TRBJ2-4): EAGVVQSPRYKIIEKKQPVAFWCNPISGHNTLYWYLQNLGQGPELLIRYENEEAVDDSQLPKDRFSAERLKGVDSTLKIQPAELGDSAVYLCASSREAGGGTQYFGAGTRLSVL.

V usage is TRBV19 and J usage is TRBJ1-1, with D unclear. CDR1 LNHDA and CDR2 SQIVND come from the germline V gene (reference sequence). CDR3 length: 14 residues. V gave up 5 bases and J gave up 3 bases, with 13 bases separating them. The CDR3 loop reads CASSHPRLYTEAFF. The CDR3 DNA is TGTGCCAGTAGTCATCCGAGATTGTACACTGAAGCTTTCTTT.

V is TRBV11-2 and J is TRBJ1-1; unclear D gene. Looked up from germline, CDR1 is SGHAT and CDR2 is FQNNGV. Trimming stripped 2 bases from V and 1 base from J, with 5 bases between. This CDR3 comprises 13 residues. The CDR3 DNA is TGTGCCAGCAGCTTATTCCAGAACACTGAAGCTTTCTTT. Translation gives CASSLFQNTEAFF.

The rearrangement uses TRBV28 and TRBJ1-2, with TRBD1 matching 8 bases. Germline CDR1 MDHEN, CDR2 SYDVKM. CDR3 length: 17 residues. V gave up 6 bases and J gave up 4 bases; unmatched junction bases: 16. The chain's CDR3 is CASRRVSGGDNPYGYTF. In DNA, the CDR3 is TGTGCCAGCAGACGGGTATCAGGGGGCGATAATCCCTATGGCTACACCTTC.